The sequence of this T cell receptor (beta chain) was determined in a study of T-cell memory formation after mild COVID-19. The wider study: Clustering of TCRs was largely donor specific. Study-wide findings and caveats: What remained unconfirmed was the SARS-CoV-2 specificity of second-wave clones peaking on day 37. Pre-infection memory already had some responding clones, implying cross-reactive memory joined.

Germline V lookup: CDR1 SGHAT, CDR2 FQNNGV. V was clipped by 5 bases and J by 7 bases; unmatched bases: 7. The CDR3 sequence is 15 residues long. Employing constant-segment primers, 5'RACE generated TCR alpha and TCR beta cDNA libraries bearing sample barcodes and UMIs. In TCRdb, the 5' RACE reads were re-called with MiXCR into one record per CDR3 protein. The sample has about 470,000 distinct CDR3 sequences, around a quarter seen once. Remarks on this clonotype: What it binds is unknown.

The source is an adult woman who had mild COVID-19 (a few samples of this study predate the infection). Cell type and time point are not known. The material sequenced was PBMCs or a T cell subset sorted from them (not recorded which). The chain carries TRBV11-2 and TRBJ2-2; the match to TRBD2 covers 10 bases. CDR3 nucleotides: TGTGCCAGCAGCCGGAGCGGGGGGGCCCTCGGGGAGCTGTTTTTT. Translated: CASSRSGGALGELFF. The variable domain in full, with the rest retrieved from reference TRBV11-2 and TRBJ2-2, is EAGVAQSPRYKIIEKRQSVAFWCNPISGHATLYWYQQILGQGPKLLIQFQNNGVVDDSQLPKDRFSAERLKGVDSTLKIQPAKLEDSAVYLCASSRSGGALGELFFGEGSRLTVL.